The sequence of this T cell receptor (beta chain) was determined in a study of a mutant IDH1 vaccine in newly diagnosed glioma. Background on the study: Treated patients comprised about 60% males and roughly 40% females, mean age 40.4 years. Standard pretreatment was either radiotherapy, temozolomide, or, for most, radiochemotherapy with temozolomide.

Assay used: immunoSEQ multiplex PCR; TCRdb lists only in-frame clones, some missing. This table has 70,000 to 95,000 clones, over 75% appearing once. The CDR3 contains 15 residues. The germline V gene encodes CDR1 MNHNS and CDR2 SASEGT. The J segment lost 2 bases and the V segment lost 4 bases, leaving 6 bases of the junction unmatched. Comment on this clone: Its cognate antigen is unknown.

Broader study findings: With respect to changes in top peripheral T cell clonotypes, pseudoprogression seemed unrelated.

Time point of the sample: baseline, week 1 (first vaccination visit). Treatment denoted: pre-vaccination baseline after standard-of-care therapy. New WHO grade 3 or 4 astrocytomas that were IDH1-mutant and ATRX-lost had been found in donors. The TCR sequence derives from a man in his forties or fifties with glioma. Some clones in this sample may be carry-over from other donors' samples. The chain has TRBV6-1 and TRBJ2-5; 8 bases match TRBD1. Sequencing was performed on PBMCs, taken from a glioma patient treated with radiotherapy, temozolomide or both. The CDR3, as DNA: TGTGCCAGCAGTGGGGTACAGGGGGGACAAGAGACCCAGTACTTC. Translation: CASSGVQGGQETQYF.